This TCR beta chain was captured in a study of T cell responses to AZD1222 COVID-19 vaccine. Study-wide results and caveats: In a largely white British group with more females than males, clonal diversity was possibly underestimated. Elevations in Spike-specific TCR breadth and depth followed administration of two AZD1222 doses.

A remark on this clone: What it binds is unknown.

The germline V and J ends were trimmed by 0 bases and 6 bases, with 9 bases remaining between them. This CDR3 comprises 14 residues. CDR1 MNHEY and CDR2 SVGAGI come from the germline V gene. Generated by immunoSEQ multiplex PCR, the TCRdb table keeps only in-frame clones and is missing some. Here the sample spans about 180,000 clones, roughly nine tenths being singletons. Sequenced material: peripheral blood, taken on day 0 of AZD1222 vaccination. This sequence joins TRBV6-5 and TRBJ2-1; D gene uncertain. The receptor's source is an adult in good health. CDR3 in amino acids: CASSYSTVANEQFF. CDR3 nucleotides: TGTGCCAGCAGTTACTCGACGGTTGCCAATGAGCAGTTCTTC.